These 27 T cell receptor beta chains came from one sample sequenced in a study of cytotoxic CD8 clonotypes in ibrutinib-treated CLL. The table came from immunoSEQ multiplex PCR; TCRdb's copy has only in-frame clones and leaves some out. The sample has 53,000 or so clones; roughly 54% are singletons. The source was PBMCs, collected at disease progression, from a patient treated with ibrutinib. Receptors originate from a human donor with chronic lymphocytic leukemia.

The chain couples TRBV9 to TRBJ2-7; the match to TRBD1 covers 7 bases. CDR3 length: 15 residues. Trimming removed 0 bases from V and 1 base from J; junction bases left unmatched: 4. Germline V gene lookup returns CDR1 SGDLS and CDR2 YYNGEE. The CDR3: CASSVDTGASYEQYF. The CDR3 nucleotides are TGTGCCAGCAGCGTAGACACAGGGGCTTCCTACGAGCAGTACTTC.

This clone was seen a handful of times. The chain recombines TRBV6-5 with TRBJ2-3, with D uncertain. The CDR3 is 13 amino acids. The germline CDR1 and CDR2 sequences are MNHEY and SVGAGI. V lost 6 bases and J 6 bases, leaving 13 bases between the germline ends. The CDR3 sequence: CASRPYSVDTQYF. CDR3 DNA: TGTGCCAGCAGACCTTACAGCGTGGATACGCAGTATTTT.

This clone came up once. The J gene is TRBJ2-5, the V gene TRBV29-1; no clear D. Per germline, CDR1 SQVTM and CDR2 ANQGSEA. Trimming removed 5 bases at V and 5 bases at J, with 21 bases between. There are 15 residues in the CDR3. The CDR3: CSVRTIGQRWETQYF. The CDR3 nucleotides read TGCAGCGTTCGAACTATCGGCCAAAGATGGGAGACCCAGTACTTC. Based on the CDR3 plus reference TRBV29-1 and TRBJ2-5, the full variable domain is SAVISQKPSRDICQRGTSLTIQCQVDSQVTMMFWYRQQPGQSLTLIATANQGSEATYESGFVIDKFPISRPNLTFSTLTVSNMSPEDSSIYLCSVRTIGQRWETQYFGPGTRLLVL.

The V call is TRBV10-3, the J call TRBJ2-1; TRBD2 is a possible D gene (5 bases). The V gene lost 2 bases and the J gene lost 10 bases, with 18 bases spanning the gap. The germline V gene has CDR1 ENHRY and CDR2 SYGVKD. The CDR3 contains 15 residues. The DNA of the CDR3 is TGTGCCATCAGTGAGCAAAAGGGAGTGGTCGGGGAGCAGTTCTTC. Translated: CAISEQKGVVGEQFF.

The V call is TRBV5-1, the J call TRBJ2-3, with a weak D call TRBD1 (5 bases). V dropped 0 bases and J dropped 2 bases, with 13 bases sitting between them. The germline V gene has CDR1 SGHRS and CDR2 YFSETQ. The CDR3 has 16 amino acids. The CDR3 DNA is TGCGCCAGCAGCTTGGGGGGCTCAGTCTCCACAGATACGCAGTATTTT. This sequence encodes CASSLGGSVSTDTQYF.

The genes are TRBV28 and TRBJ2-4, with no clear D. Deletions cut 4 bases from V and 5 bases from J, with 6 bases between. The CDR3 is made up of 12 amino acids. Germline CDR1 MDHEN, CDR2 SYDVKM. Here the CDR3 DNA reads TGTGCCAGCAGTTCCTTAGAAAACATTCAGTACTTC. Protein product: CASSSLENIQYF. The full variable domain, with the rest looked up from reference TRBV28 and TRBJ2-4, is DVKVTQSSRYLVKRTGEKVFLECVQDMDHENMFWYRQDPGLGLRLIYFSYDVKMKEKGDIPEGYSVSREKKERFSLILESASTNQTSMYLCASSSLENIQYFGAGTRLSVL.

The V and J genes are TRBV4-3 and TRBJ1-1, with TRBD1 identical over 9 bases. The germline V gene has CDR1 LGHNA and CDR2 YSLEER. CDR3 length: 17 amino acids. V lost 0 bases, J lost 4 bases, and 9 bases stayed unmatched. This chain's CDR3 is CASSQELGTGPGTEAFF. The CDR3 DNA is TGCGCCAGCAGCCAAGAATTAGGGACAGGGCCAGGCACTGAAGCTTTCTTT.

V usage is TRBV6-5 and J usage is TRBJ1-2; D is unclear. Germline values: CDR1 MNHEY, CDR2 SVGAGI. The CDR3 has 13 amino acids. The V and J ends lost 2 bases and 0 bases respectively, with 4 bases between them. The CDR3 bases are TGTGCCAGCAGTTACATGGCTAACTATGGCTACACCTTC. Translating gives CASSYMANYGYTF.

The table lists this clone with a few counts. V gene TRBV7-2 combines with J gene TRBJ1-6; tentatively, D is TRBD1 (5 bases). V was cut by 4 bases and J by 2 bases, with 15 bases left in between. There are 17 residues in the CDR3. Germline V gene lookup returns CDR1 SGHTA and CDR2 FQGNSA. CDR3 in DNA: TGTGCCAGCAGCTCCCTTGGGGGTTACGCCTATAATTCACCCCTCCACTTT. Its translation: CASSSLGGYAYNSPLHF.

J is TRBJ2-7 and V is TRBV6-5; perhaps TRBD1 as D (5 bases). There are 13 residues in the CDR3. V was trimmed by 7 bases and J by 1 base, leaving 11 bases between them. Germline CDR1 and CDR2: MNHEY and SVGAGI. CDR3 DNA: TGTGCCAGCATGACAGAATATTCCTACGAGCAGTACTTC. Amino acid sequence: CASMTEYSYEQYF.

In the case of this clone: The junction does not match germline at one end; this may be a read error. The rearrangement uses TRBV27 and TRBJ1-5; no clear D gene. Germline CDR1 MNHEY, CDR2 SMNVEV (reference sequence). CDR3 length: 14 residues. CDR3 nucleotides: TGTGCCATCAGTGTGTCAGATAGCAATCAGCCCCAGCATTTT. This codes for CAISVSDSNQPQHF.

This clone was picked up one time. The rearrangement joins TRBV9 to TRBJ2-3; tentative D call: TRBD2 (5 bases). Germline-derived CDR1 and CDR2 are SGDLS and YYNGEE. V was cut by 2 bases and J by 1 base, with 11 bases left in between. The CDR3 spans 15 residues. In DNA, the CDR3 is TGTGCCAGCAGCGTGGGAGAACTACGCACAGATACGCAGTATTTT. Its protein is CASSVGELRTDTQYF.

The chain carries TRBV18 and TRBJ2-7; 10 positions match TRBD1. The CDR3 is 14 residues long. Germline CDR1 is KGHSH and CDR2 is LQKENI. The V and J ends lost 2 bases and 3 bases, in that order; junction bases with no gene match: 1. The CDR3 DNA sequence: TGTGCCAGCTCACCAGACAGGGGGCTCTACGAGCAGTACTTC. Translated, it gives CASSPDRGLYEQYF.

Remarks on this clone: Compared with germline, one end of the junction differs, possibly owing to a read error. This chain links TRBV2 with TRBJ2-5, with D uncertain. Germline CDR1 reads SNHLY; CDR2 reads FYNNEI. This CDR3 is built from 10 residues. The CDR3 sequence is CASSEETQYF. DNA of the CDR3: TGTGCCAGCAGCGAAGAGACCCAGTACTTC.

The chain carries TRBV2 and TRBJ2-2; 10 bases are a match to TRBD1. CDR3 length equals 18 residues. CDR1 and CDR2 from the germline V gene are SNHLY and FYNNEI. Unmatched junction bases numbered 13, after V lost 4 bases and J lost 5 bases. The CDR3 bases are TGTGCCAGCAGTGGACAGATGGGGGGACAGGGGTGGACCGGGGAGCTGTTTTTT. Protein product: CASSGQMGGQGWTGELFF.

This chain links TRBV11-2 with TRBJ1-1; D might be TRBD1 (5 bases). The V gene's germline CDR1 is SGHAT and CDR2 FQNNGV. This CDR3 spans 12 amino acids. V was pared by 3 bases and J by 8 bases, with 10 bases between. DNA of the CDR3: TGTGCCAGCAGCTTGTGGGGGGGAGAAGCTTTCTTT. This sequence encodes CASSLWGGEAFF.

The chain combines TRBV19 with TRBJ1-3; D is undetermined. This CDR3 has 14 residues. With 5 bases removed from V and 3 bases from J, the gap between germline ends came to 11 bases. Germline V gene lookup returns CDR1 LNHDA and CDR2 SQIVND (reference sequence). The CDR3: CASSFGGYGNTIYF. CDR3 in DNA: TGTGCCAGTAGTTTCGGCGGGTATGGAAACACCATATATTTT.

The chain carries TRBV9 and TRBJ2-7, with D possibly TRBD2 on 6 matching bases. Germline CDR1 SGDLS, CDR2 YYNGEE. V shed 4 bases and J shed 6 bases, with 11 bases lying between them. The CDR3 has 12 residues. The CDR3 bases are TGTGCCAGCAGCCCAACCGGGGGCGAGCAGTACTTC. Amino acids: CASSPTGGEQYF.

The chain carries TRBV4-2 and TRBJ2-1; no clear D gene. CDR1 is LGHNA and CDR2 is YNFKEQ in the germline V gene. V dropped 0 bases and J dropped 8 bases, with 5 bases sitting between them. This CDR3 spans 12 amino acids. The CDR3 region is CASSQDWDEQFF. In DNA form, the CDR3 reads TGTGCCAGCAGCCAAGATTGGGATGAGCAGTTCTTC.

This clone was seen a few times. The V call is TRBV5-1, the J call TRBJ2-5; no clear D gene. CDR1 and CDR2 from the germline V gene are SGHRS and YFSETQ. Trimming took off 4 bases at V and 4 bases at J, with 8 bases between the two ends. The CDR3 consists of 12 residues. CDR3 in amino acids: CASSVPGETQYF. In nucleotides, the CDR3 is TGCGCCAGCAGCGTGCCGGGAGAGACCCAGTACTTC.

V gene TRBV29-1 combines with J gene TRBJ2-2; D unclear. Per germline, CDR1 SQVTM and CDR2 ANQGSEA. V was trimmed by 4 bases and J by 6 bases, leaving 9 bases between them. This CDR3 spans 12 amino acids. The CDR3 nucleotides are TGCAGCGTTGTGCAGGTAGCCGGGGAGCTGTTTTTT. Encoded protein: CSVVQVAGELFF.

This chain joins TRBV27 and TRBJ1-5; D uncertain. The CDR3 totals 15 residues. V dropped 0 bases and J dropped 1 base, with 7 bases sitting between them. Germline CDR1 reads MNHEY; CDR2 reads SMNVEV (reference sequence). This CDR3 is CASSLSRNSNQPQHF. CDR3 nucleotides: TGTGCCAGCAGTTTATCCAGGAACAGCAATCAGCCCCAGCATTTT.

The V and J genes are TRBV10-1 and TRBJ1-1; D remains unclear. This CDR3 is 12 amino acids long. The V gene's germline CDR1 is WNHNN and CDR2 SYGVQD (reference sequence). V was cut by 10 bases and J by 6 bases, with 15 bases left in between. The CDR3 DNA sequence: TGCGCCATCGTCCACGGCCCCCCTGAAGCTTTCTTT. Its protein product is CAIVHGPPEAFF.

This clone was seen a handful of times. V is TRBV29-1 and J is TRBJ1-1, with D maybe TRBD1 (6 bases). Trimming shortened V by 6 bases and J by 6 bases, and 14 bases separated the two germline ends. CDR1 is SQVTM and CDR2 is ANQGSEA in the germline V gene. The CDR3 totals 12 residues. The CDR3 protein is CSVISGGAEAFF. CDR3 nucleotides: TGCAGCGTGATAAGCGGGGGCGCTGAAGCTTTCTTT.

This clone was counted between two and nine times. This CDR3 reads CASQVELNTGELFF. The CDR3 DNA sequence: TGTGCCAGTCAGGTAGAATTGAACACCGGGGAGCTGTTTTTT. This chain joins TRBV6-1 and TRBJ2-2; D is undetermined. There are 14 residues in the CDR3. Per the germline V gene, CDR1 is MNHNS and CDR2 is SASEGT. V was clipped by 9 bases and J by 1 base, with 12 bases between them.

This clone was observed a few times. The V gene is TRBV27, the J gene TRBJ2-7, with D perhaps matching TRBD1 or TRBD2 (5 bases each). CDR1 is MNHEY and CDR2 is SMNVEV in the germline V gene (reference sequence). The CDR3 loop spans 14 amino acids. Trimming left V 0 bases short and J 2 bases short, with 8 bases between. The CDR3 coding sequence is TGTGCCAGCAGTTTATCGGGGACCCCCTACGAGCAGTACTTC. Its protein is CASSLSGTPYEQYF.

The chain has TRBV4-1 and TRBJ2-7; a possible D gene is TRBD1 (7 bases). The ends were cut back, 6 bases at V and 6 bases at J, with 21 bases in the middle. The germline V gene has CDR1 MGHRA and CDR2 YSYEKL. This CDR3 spans 15 amino acids. CDR3 region: CASSHPSGGIREQYF. The DNA of the CDR3 is TGCGCCAGCAGTCACCCCTCAGGGGGGATCCGCGAGCAGTACTTC.